Below are 9 T cell receptor beta chains sequenced from a single sample in a study of cytomegalovirus exposure and HLA in healthy donors. The method was immunoSEQ multiplex PCR; TCRdb's version includes in-frame clones alone and lacks a portion of them. The sample includes some 190,000 clones, roughly 86% seen only once; the top ten take over 1.1%. Sequenced material: PBMCs. The receptors here all came from a woman between 18 and 29 years old in good health and CMV-seronegative.

This sequence joins TRBV30 and TRBJ2-7; 9 bases line up with TRBD1. The CDR3 loop spans 14 amino acids. CDR1 and CDR2 (germline): GTSNPN, SVGIG (reference sequence). With 5 bases clipped from V and 2 bases from J, the junction kept 7 bases outside the gene matches. CDR3 in DNA: TGTGCCTGGGCGGACAGGGGCCAGACCTACGAGCAGTACTTC. This gives the protein CAWADRGQTYEQYF.

This clone was counted a single time. The chain recombines TRBV30 with TRBJ1-5; no reliable D call. CDR3 length equals 14 residues. V was clipped by 1 base and J by 2 bases, with 9 bases between them. Germline CDR1 and CDR2: GTSNPN and SVGIG (reference sequence). CDR3 sequence reads: CAWSALKGNQPQHF. CDR3 sequence (DNA): TGTGCCTGGAGTGCCCTAAAAGGCAATCAGCCCCAGCATTTT.

In its sample, this clone was seen a few times. The chain recombines TRBV28 with TRBJ1-2; 8 bases are a match to TRBD1. This CDR3 has 15 amino acids. With V trimmed by 5 bases and J by 8 bases, 13 bases remained unmatched. Germline loops: CDR1 MDHEN, CDR2 SYDVKM. The CDR3 reads CASSPEKDRVKGYTF. CDR3 bases: TGTGCCAGCAGTCCCGAGAAGGACAGGGTAAAGGGCTACACCTTC.

The chain has TRBV7-9 and TRBJ2-1; 8 bases line up with TRBD2. From germline, CDR1 is SEHNR and CDR2 FQNEAQ (reference sequence). The CDR3 length is 14 residues. V lost 1 base, J lost 5 bases, and 1 base stayed unmatched. The CDR3 nucleotides read TGTGCCAGCAGCTTAGGACTAGCGAACAATGAGCAGTTCTTC. This translates into CASSLGLANNEQFF.

This chain links TRBV18 with TRBJ1-2, with TRBD1 matching over 7 bases. After removal of 3 bases from V and 1 base from J, the junction contained 2 bases not matched to a gene. Per germline, CDR1 KGHSH and CDR2 LQKENI. The CDR3 covers 14 residues. The CDR3, as DNA: TGTGCCAGCTCACCCGGGACAGTTAACTATGGCTACACCTTC. Amino acids: CASSPGTVNYGYTF.

CDR3 nucleotides: TGTGCCAGCAGTGAATATTTTGCCAGGGGGCATGGCTACACCTTC. As protein: CASSEYFARGHGYTF. The gene calls are TRBV25-1 and TRBJ1-2; 8 bases map to TRBD1. Germline loops: CDR1 MGHDK, CDR2 SYGVNS. The trim removed 0 bases at V and 6 bases at J, leaving 6 bases unmatched. The CDR3 is 15 amino acids.

V and J are TRBV7-9 and TRBJ1-1; TRBD1 is a possible D gene (5 bases). This CDR3 comprises 15 residues. Germline loops: CDR1 SEHNR, CDR2 FQNEAQ (reference sequence). V was shortened by 0 bases and J by 3 bases, with 11 bases between the two germline ends. The CDR3 loop reads CASSLAGGLDTEAFF. As DNA, the CDR3 is TGTGCCAGCAGCTTAGCGGGGGGTTTGGACACTGAAGCTTTCTTT.

This chain links TRBV6-7 with TRBJ2-6; TRBD2 matches 14 bases. TRBV6-7 is filed as an ORF, its function uncertain. CDR3 length equals 20 residues. V trimming: 7 bases; J trimming: 0 bases; junction bases outside the gene matches: 11. CDR3 residues: CASTGTSGGGCFSGANVLTF. The CDR3 nucleotides are TGTGCCAGCACCGGGACTAGCGGGGGCGGGTGTTTCTCTGGGGCCAACGTCCTGACTTTC.

The chain links TRBV5-1 to TRBJ1-4, with 9 bases matching TRBD1. The germline gives CDR1 SGHRS, CDR2 YFSETQ. The V gene end was trimmed by 6 bases and the J gene end by 8 bases; junction bases not matched to a gene: 8. The CDR3 is 14 residues long. The CDR3: CASTPGTGTEKLFF. The DNA of the CDR3 is TGCGCCAGCACCCCCGGGACAGGGACGGAAAAACTGTTTTTT.